This T cell receptor (beta chain) is drawn from a study of vaccination and CD4 T cells after COVID-19. Trimming took 5 bases from V and 4 from J; bases not matched to a gene: 2. CDR3 size: 12 residues. Germline V lookup: CDR1 DFQATT, CDR2 SNEGSKA (reference sequence). Cultured CD4+ T cells had their DNA profiled by the Oncomine TCR Beta short-read assay. CD4+ T cells were cultured, and genomic DNA was extracted from them. TCRdb fed the PCR reads into MiXCR, producing one record per CDR3 protein. The table has approximately 22,000 distinct CDR3 sequences, around 42% seen once. Documented time point: late sampling 161 to 241 days after vaccination in three convalescent patients. Treatment in this sample: approximately 9-day PBMC culture with coronavirus spike peptide pools or control peptides (ViraFEST assay). Peptide-pool expansion of antigen-specific T cells preceded TCR sequencing in ViraFEST. Peptide pools at around 9.1 ug/ml, together with roughly 9.1 IU/ml IL-2, were added to cultures of some 2.2 million PBMCs per well. A negative selection step was used to isolate CD4+ T cells once culture had run for 10 days.

The table lists this clonotype with a count of one. Its antigen is undetermined. The sequenced sample was CD4+ T cells from blood, cultured in vitro, obtained about 7 months after SARS-CoV-2 vaccination. The receptor was isolated from a human donor who had recovered from COVID-19. J is TRBJ2-5 and V is TRBV20-1, with TRBD1 matching 9 bases. The chain's CDR3 is CSAGTGSETQYF. In nucleotides, the CDR3 is TGCAGTGCTGGGACAGGGTCAGAGACCCAGTACTTC.